These 26 T cell receptor beta chains were sequenced from one sample in a study of blood T cell repertoires in COVID-19. Using immunoSEQ multiplex PCR, the repertoire was profiled, and TCRdb retains in-frame clones only, with some absent. The sample lists about 400,000 clones; more than 70% were seen once. The specimen sequenced was peripheral blood. These receptors came from a man in his forties with acute or convalescent COVID-19.

The genes are TRBV18 and TRBJ2-1; TRBD2 aligns across 8 bases. The CDR3 totals 14 residues. V lost 6 bases and J lost 5; bases outside the gene matches: 6. CDR1 and CDR2 from the germline V gene are KGHSH and LQKENI. CDR3 amino acids: CASSPSGSDNEQFF. In DNA, the CDR3 is TGTGCCAGCTCGCCTAGCGGGTCCGACAATGAGCAGTTCTTC. Combining the CDR3 with reference TRBV18 and TRBJ2-1 gives the whole variable domain NAGVMQNPRHLVRRRGQEARLRCSPMKGHSHVYWYRQLPEEGLKFMVYLQKENIIDESGMPKERFSAEFPKEGPSILRIQQVVRGDSAAYFCASSPSGSDNEQFFGPGTRLTVL.

The rearrangement joins TRBV19 to TRBJ1-4; 8 bases match TRBD1. Germline V CDR1 and CDR2: LNHDA, SQIVND (reference sequence). V was clipped by 3 bases and J by 1 base; unmatched bases: 7. The CDR3 extends over 17 amino acids. The CDR3 sequence is CASSISGTGLTNEKLFF. The CDR3 region has the DNA TGTGCCAGTAGTATCTCCGGGACAGGCTTAACTAATGAAAAACTGTTTTTT. Filled out from reference TRBV19 and TRBJ1-4, the complete variable domain reads DGGITQSPKYLFRKEGQNVTLSCEQNLNHDAMYWYRQDPGQGLRLIYYSQIVNDFQKGDIAEGYSVSREKKESFPLTVTSAQKNPTAFYLCASSISGTGLTNEKLFFGSGTQLSVL.

The rearrangement links TRBV6-2 or TRBV6-3 to TRBJ1-2, with TRBD1 matching over 9 bases. Germline CDR1 MNHEY, CDR2 SVGEGT. The CDR3 is 16 residues long. The trim removed 6 bases at V and 4 bases at J, leaving 12 bases unmatched. CDR3: CASSLPAGTGTYGYTF. As DNA, the CDR3 is TGTGCCAGCAGCCTTCCCGCCGGGACAGGGACCTATGGCTACACCTTC.

As concerns this clone: The same CDR3 arises from other DNA sequences in this sample as well. The V and J genes are TRBV20-1 and TRBJ1-2; weak D call: TRBD1 (5 bases). This CDR3 has 11 residues. Germline V CDR1 and CDR2: DFQATT, SNEGSKA (reference sequence). V was trimmed by 6 bases and J by 3 bases, leaving 8 bases between them. The CDR3 protein is CSAQTDYGYTF. DNA of the CDR3: TGCAGTGCGCAGACAGACTATGGCTACACCTTC.

This clone occurred once. The CDR3 is CASTTLTSSTGEQYF. Here the CDR3 DNA reads TGTGCCAGCACCACCCTGACTAGCTCAACGGGGGAGCAGTACTTC. V gene TRBV27 combines with J gene TRBJ2-7; 7 bases are shared with TRBD2. Trimming cost V 7 bases and J 7 bases; bases outside gene matches: 16. There are 15 residues in the CDR3. Germline CDR1 and CDR2: MNHEY and SMNVEV (reference sequence).

Only one count was recorded for this clone. The genes are TRBV20-1 and TRBJ2-7; 9 bases agree with TRBD2. There are 11 residues in the CDR3. Germline CDR1 DFQATT, CDR2 SNEGSKA (reference sequence). The CDR3 loop reads CIVAGDHEQYF. In DNA form, the CDR3 reads TGCATAGTAGCGGGGGACCACGAGCAGTACTTC.

The chain combines TRBV29-1 with TRBJ2-1; 9 positions match TRBD2. This CDR3 comprises 14 residues. The V gene end was trimmed by 3 bases and the J gene end by 9 bases; junction bases not matched to a gene: 9. Germline CDR1 reads SQVTM; CDR2 reads ANQGSEA. CDR3: CSVESSGTIGEQFF. The CDR3 DNA is TGCAGCGTTGAGTCTAGCGGGACAATTGGTGAGCAGTTCTTC.

The chain recombines TRBV7-2 with TRBJ2-7; 8 nucleotides align to TRBD2. This CDR3 is 15 amino acids long. The V gene end was trimmed by 4 bases and the J gene end by 0 bases; junction bases not matched to a gene: 5. Germline-derived CDR1 and CDR2 are SGHTA and FQGNSA. CDR3 in amino acids: CASSSGGEISYEQYF. In DNA form, the CDR3 reads TGTGCCAGCAGCTCCGGGGGGGAGATCTCCTACGAGCAGTACTTC. Combining the CDR3 with reference TRBV7-2 and TRBJ2-7 gives the whole variable domain GAGVSQSPSNKVTEKGKDVELRCDPISGHTALYWYRQSLGQGLEFLIYFQGNSAPDKSGLPSDRFSAERTGGSVSTLTIQRTQQEDSAVYLCASSSGGEISYEQYFGPGTRLTVT.

The chain recombines TRBV4-1 with TRBJ1-2; no reliable D call. V lost 0 bases, J lost 0 bases, and 8 bases lay in between. There are 15 residues in the CDR3. Germline V lookup: CDR1 MGHRA, CDR2 YSYEKL. CDR3 region: CASSQDARSNYGYTF. The CDR3 nucleotides are TGCGCCAGCAGCCAAGATGCCAGGTCTAACTATGGCTACACCTTC.

The chain joins TRBV6-5 to TRBJ1-5; 7 bases are shared with TRBD1. Germline assignment: CDR1 MNHEY and CDR2 SVGAGI. Trimming took 6 bases from V and 0 from J; bases not matched to a gene: 2. The CDR3 runs 14 residues. The CDR3 region is CASSQGDSNQPQHF. CDR3 nucleotide sequence: TGTGCCAGCAGCCAGGGGGATAGCAATCAGCCCCAGCATTTT.

This chain joins TRBV6-5 and TRBJ2-1; 9 bases are a match to TRBD2. The germline CDR1 and CDR2 sequences are MNHEY and SVGAGI. The trim removed 1 base at V and 8 bases at J, leaving 9 bases unmatched. This CDR3 is 16 amino acids long. This CDR3 is CASSYWTAGGPDEQFF. CDR3 DNA sequence: TGTGCCAGCAGTTACTGGACGGCGGGAGGGCCCGATGAGCAGTTCTTC.

This sequence joins TRBV19 and TRBJ2-1, with TRBD1 identical over 8 bases. CDR3 size: 15 residues. Germline V gene sequence: CDR1 LNHDA, CDR2 SQIVND (reference sequence). Germline trimming cut 6 bases from V and 5 bases from J; bases unmatched to any gene: 9. In nucleotides, the CDR3 is TGTGCCAGTAGCGCTCGGGACAGGACAAACAATGAGCAGTTCTTC. Amino acid sequence: CASSARDRTNNEQFF.

V usage is TRBV5-6 and J usage is TRBJ1-5; possible D gene TRBD1, 5 bases. Germline assignment: CDR1 SGHDT and CDR2 YYEEEE. The CDR3 is 13 amino acids. The ends were cut back, 3 bases at V and 7 bases at J, with 11 bases in the middle. CDR3 nucleotides: TGTGCCAGCAGCTCCCAGGGTAGGCAGCCCCAGCATTTT. Its translation is CASSSQGRQPQHF.

This clone was found once. This chain connects TRBV18 to TRBJ1-4, with D uncertain. V was cut by 3 bases and J by 8 bases, with 10 bases left in between. Germline CDR1 KGHSH, CDR2 LQKENI. The CDR3 is made up of 13 amino acids. The CDR3 is CASSPRAGEKLFF. For the CDR3, the DNA is TGTGCCAGCTCACCGCGGGCGGGGGAAAAACTGTTTTTT.

This chain joins TRBV30 and TRBJ1-6, with 11 bases aligning to TRBD1. The J segment lost 7 bases and the V segment lost 4 bases, leaving 6 bases of the junction unmatched. Looked up from germline, CDR1 is GTSNPN and CDR2 is SVGIG (reference sequence). The CDR3 runs 15 residues. CDR3 sequence: CAWTSGTGGNSPLHF. The CDR3 DNA sequence: TGTGCCTGGACCTCCGGGACAGGGGGAAATTCACCCCTCCACTTT.

The chain is built from TRBV5-4 and TRBJ2-7; D perhaps matches TRBD2 (5 bases). Trimming took 4 bases from V and 2 from J, leaving 13 bases between them. Looked up from germline, CDR1 is SGHNT and CDR2 is YYREEE (reference sequence). The CDR3 sequence is 14 residues long. CDR3 sequence: CASSPRGFAYEQYF. The CDR3 DNA is TGTGCCAGCAGCCCCCGAGGGTTTGCCTACGAGCAGTACTTC.

J is TRBJ2-5 and V is TRBV23-1, with D maybe TRBD2 (5 bases). TRBV23-1 is designated an ORF whose function remains uncertain. This CDR3 contains 18 residues. The ends were cut back, 0 bases at V and 3 bases at J, with 20 bases in the middle. Here the CDR3 reads CASSQSPPMEEREETQYF. In DNA form, the CDR3 reads TGCGCCAGCAGTCAATCACCGCCTATGGAAGAGAGGGAAGAGACCCAGTACTTC.

The gene calls are TRBV6-2 or TRBV6-3 and TRBJ1-2; TRBD1 might be the D (6 bases). Trimming pared 5 bases from V and 1 base from J, leaving 14 bases between. There are 15 residues in the CDR3. The germline gives CDR1 MNHEY, CDR2 SVGEGT. The CDR3 spells CASSTRTENNYGYTF. CDR3 in DNA: TGTGCCAGCAGTACAAGGACAGAGAATAACTATGGCTACACCTTC.

The genes are TRBV28 and TRBJ1-1; D may be TRBD1 (5 bases). The CDR3 is made up of 17 amino acids. CDR1 MDHEN and CDR2 SYDVKM come from the germline V gene. Trimming removed 5 bases at V and 1 base at J, with 20 bases between. The CDR3 protein is CASSLLSVGGGNTEAFF. CDR3 nucleotides: TGTGCCAGCAGTCTCCTCTCGGTGGGCGGGGGGAACACTGAAGCTTTCTTT.

V and J are TRBV9 and TRBJ1-2; possible D gene TRBD1, 5 bases. Germline V CDR1 and CDR2: SGDLS, YYNGEE. The CDR3 is 14 amino acids. Trimming removed 0 bases from V and 6 bases from J, with 12 bases in between. The CDR3 loop is CASSVVGRADGYTF. CDR3 in DNA: TGTGCCAGCAGCGTAGTGGGCAGGGCAGATGGCTACACCTTC.

The chain employs TRBV27 and TRBJ2-7, with D unresolved. CDR3 length: 14 amino acids. V was cut by 6 bases and J by 0 bases, with 12 bases left in between. Germline-derived CDR1 and CDR2 are MNHEY and SMNVEV (reference sequence). CDR3 in DNA: TGTGCCAGCAGCCTAGACCGGAGCTCCTACGAGCAGTACTTC. Amino acid sequence: CASSLDRSSYEQYF.

V and J are TRBV19 and TRBJ2-5; 8 bases agree with TRBD2. V shed 4 bases and J 3 bases; nucleotides not matched to a gene: 13. The CDR3 spans 17 residues. Germline V CDR1 and CDR2: LNHDA, SQIVND (reference sequence). CDR3 nucleotide sequence: TGTGCCAGTAGTAAATACGGGAGGGCCGTCATAAAAGAGACCCAGTACTTC. As protein: CASSKYGRAVIKETQYF.

The V call is TRBV6-5, the J call TRBJ2-7, with D maybe TRBD2 (5 bases). This CDR3 has 15 amino acids. Trimming pared 5 bases from V and 0 bases from J, leaving 14 bases between. Per the germline V gene, CDR1 is MNHEY and CDR2 is SVGAGI. The CDR3 sequence: CASSPARELSYEQYF. The CDR3, as DNA: TGTGCCAGCAGTCCCGCACGGGAACTCTCCTACGAGCAGTACTTC.

The V and J genes are TRBV9 and TRBJ1-1; tentative D call: TRBD1 (5 bases). Trimming shortened V by 0 bases and J by 7 bases, and 16 bases separated the two germline ends. This CDR3 is 15 amino acids long. Germline-derived CDR1 and CDR2 are SGDLS and YYNGEE. In DNA form, the CDR3 reads TGTGCCAGCAGCGTAGAAACAGGTGGGTCGGGTGAAGCTTTCTTT. It encodes CASSVETGGSGEAFF.

The genes are TRBV2 and TRBJ2-3; 11 bases are a match to TRBD2. Germline-derived CDR1 and CDR2 are SNHLY and FYNNEI. V lost 5 bases, J lost 4 bases, and 5 bases stayed unmatched. The CDR3 is 15 residues long. The chain's CDR3 is CASSLAGGSADTQYF. For the CDR3, the DNA is TGTGCCAGCAGTTTAGCGGGAGGGTCCGCAGATACGCAGTATTTT. The full variable domain, completed using reference TRBV2 and TRBJ2-3, is EPEVTQTPSHQVTQMGQEVILRCVPISNHLYFYWYRQILGQKVEFLVSFYNNEISEKSEIFDDQFSVERPDGSNFTLKIRSTKLEDSAMYFCASSLAGGSADTQYFGPGTRLTVL.

V usage is TRBV5-5 and J usage is TRBJ2-1; TRBD2 is a possible D gene (6 bases). The CDR3 is 14 residues long. CDR1 SGHKS and CDR2 YYEKEE come from the germline V gene (reference sequence). With 4 bases removed from V and 4 bases from J, the gap between germline ends came to 12 bases. The CDR3 bases are TGTGCCAGCAGCCCCAGGACTACTTACAATGAGCAGTTCTTC. Amino acids: CASSPRTTYNEQFF.